The table lists the clone carrying this T cell receptor beta chain with a count of one. The data derive from a study of blood T cell repertoires in COVID-19. Study details: COVID-19 samples collected from the United States, Italy and Spain covered acute and convalescent phases. PBMCs, B-cell-depleted T cells, or T cells provided the cDNA or gDNA that made up the material.

The authors' processing: It was from reference gene primer amplification that nucleated cell counts were estimated. Profiled with immunoSEQ multiplex PCR; TCRdb holds only in-frame clones, not every one. V and J calls and clone size follow that table, whereas D and trimming were derived from the DNA. The sample shows 180,000 or so clones, approximately 86% of them seen only once. The CDR3 sequence is 14 residues long. V gave up 2 bases and J gave up 7 bases; unmatched junction bases: 3. Germline V gene sequence: CDR1 ENHRY, CDR2 SYGVKD. The genes are TRBV10-3 and TRBJ2-1, with 9 bases matching TRBD2. This clonotype originated in a man between 65 and 80 years old with acute or convalescent COVID-19. Sequencing used peripheral blood. DNA of the CDR3: TGTGCCATCAGTGAGCTAGCGGGATATAATGAGCAGTTCTTC. Translating gives CAISELAGYNEQFF.